The T cell receptor beta chain under discussion was sequenced for a study of blood T cell repertoires in COVID-19. Sequencing was performed with immunoSEQ multiplex PCR; in TCRdb, only in-frame clones are kept and a portion is missing. In the table there are 65,000 to 90,000 clones, over 80% of which are singletons. Deletions cut 0 bases from V and 3 bases from J, with 12 bases between. The CDR3 sequence is 15 residues long. Per the germline V gene, CDR1 is SGHKS and CDR2 is YYEKEE (reference sequence). This chain uses TRBV5-5 with TRBJ1-1; weak D call: TRBD1 (5 bases). What was sequenced was peripheral blood. This TCR was sampled from a man older than 75 with active or convalescent COVID-19. The CDR3 spells CASSLARGLYTEAFF. The CDR3 DNA follows: TGTGCCAGCAGCTTGGCCCGGGGGTTATACACTGAAGCTTTCTTT. Full variable domain (remainder filled in from reference TRBV5-5 and TRBJ1-1): DAGVTQSPTHLIKTRGQQVTLRCSPISGHKSVSWYQQVLGQGPQFIFQYYEKEERGRGNFPDRFSARQFPNYSSELNVNALLLGDSALYLCASSLARGLYTEAFFGQGTRLTVV.